One sample yielded the 18 T cell receptor beta chains listed below, sequenced in a study of T cell repertoires in cytomegalovirus infection (dated by TCRdb to about 2019). The meaning of the sample's treatment or condition label: in vitro stimulation with specific CMV peptide epitopes to enrich CMV-specific T cells. Sequencing was performed on an Illumina HiSeq 1500. TCRdb applied fastp at Q25 and MiXCR to the public reads, then kept only in-frame beta chains. When rows share a CDR3 protein, they turn into one entry using the most common DNA and genes. The sample table contains about 100,000 distinct CDR3 sequences; only one count was recorded for approximately 30% of them. Around 68% of the sample goes to the ten largest clones. For these receptors, no antigen is known. The source material was CD8+ T cells from cultured PBMCs, sampled from culture after CMV antigen stimulation. The receptors stem from a human donor in good health (CMV status not recorded). Some clones in this sample may be carry-over from other donors' samples.

The V gene is TRBV12-3 or TRBV12-4, the J gene TRBJ2-1; D might be TRBD1 (5 bases). V lost 1 base and J lost 4, with 11 bases in between. The CDR3 extends over 15 amino acids. The chain's CDR3 is CASSLEGAKYNEQFF. CDR3 DNA sequence: TGTGCCAGCAGTTTAGAAGGGGCCAAATACAATGAGCAGTTCTTC.

The chain joins TRBV9 to TRBJ1-5, with no clear D. V was clipped by 0 bases and J by 6 bases, with 7 bases between them. Germline V gene sequence: CDR1 SGDLS, CDR2 YYNGEE. This CDR3 is 13 amino acids long. The CDR3: CASSVEGVQPQHF. DNA for the CDR3: TGTGCCAGCAGCGTAGAGGGAGTTCAGCCCCAGCATTTT. Using reference TRBV9 and TRBJ1-5 for the parts outside the CDR3, the full variable domain is DSGVTQTPKHLITATGQRVTLRCSPRSGDLSVYWYQQSLDQGLQFLIQYYNGEERAKGNILERFSAQQFPDLHSELNLSSLELGDSALYFCASSVEGVQPQHFGDGTRLSIL.

This clonotype was observed a few times. CDR3 nucleotides: TGTGCCAGCTCTCCCACGGGGGTGGCGAACACCGGGGAGCTGTTTTTT. Protein: CASSPTGVANTGELFF. V usage is TRBV6-1 and J usage is TRBJ2-2, with a weak D call TRBD2 (6 bases). The CDR3 is made up of 16 amino acids. Germline V lookup: CDR1 MNHNS, CDR2 SASEGT. Between the trimmed V and J ends, which lost 8 bases and 0 bases, there was a span of 16 bases.

CDR3 DNA sequence: TGTGCCAGCAGAACCCGCCGTTTGACTAGCGGGGGAATTGACGAGCAGTACTTC. Encoded protein: CASRTRRLTSGGIDEQYF. The chain recombines TRBV6-5 with TRBJ2-7; 12 bases align to TRBD2. There are 18 residues in the CDR3. V trimming: 6 bases; J trimming: 5 bases; junction bases outside the gene matches: 17. CDR1 is MNHEY, CDR2 SVGAGI, per germline.

The sample holds many counts of this clonotype. This rearrangement joins TRBV6-5 to TRBJ1-2; 7 nucleotides line up with TRBD1. J lost 6 bases, V lost 0 bases, and 7 bases had no gene match. Germline V gene sequence: CDR1 MNHEY, CDR2 SVGAGI. There are 15 residues in the CDR3. The CDR3 DNA sequence: TGTGCCAGCAGTTACTCGCTATTAGGGGGCAATGGCTACACCTTC. It yields the protein CASSYSLLGGNGYTF.

The chain is built from TRBV4-1 and TRBJ1-1; 7 positions match TRBD1. Germline lookup yields CDR1 MGHRA and CDR2 YSYEKL. The CDR3 contains 13 residues. With V trimmed by 3 bases and J by 7 bases, 5 bases remained unmatched. The CDR3 region is CASSQVQGGEAFF. Here the CDR3 DNA reads TGCGCCAGCAGCCAGGTCCAGGGGGGTGAAGCTTTCTTT.

The chain is built from TRBV7-8 and TRBJ2-2; D not resolved. The CDR3 runs to 13 residues. V was clipped by 2 bases and J by 6 bases, with 7 bases between them. CDR1 is SGHVS, CDR2 FQNEAQ, per germline. The CDR3 region has the DNA TGTGCCAGCAGCTTAAGTAGGGCCGGGGAGCTGTTTTTT. This codes for CASSLSRAGELFF.

The rearrangement joins TRBV7-4 to TRBJ2-3; possible D gene TRBD2, 5 bases. The V gene lost 5 bases and the J gene lost 2 bases, with 5 bases spanning the gap. This CDR3 contains 12 residues. Germline V CDR1 and CDR2: SGHVT, SQSDAQ. The CDR3 region is CASSGLTDTQYF. The CDR3 DNA is TGTGCCAGCAGCGGACTCACAGATACGCAGTATTTT.

This clonotype was counted once. Sequence at one end of the junction differs from germline and may be a read error. CDR3 nucleotides: TGTGCTAGCAGTGAATCGGGGGCGCTTAGCTATGGCTACACCTTC. This codes for CASSESGALSYGYTF. The chain joins TRBV2 to TRBJ1-2; weak D call: TRBD1 (6 bases). The germline CDR1 and CDR2 sequences are SNHLY and FYNNEI. This CDR3 has 15 residues.

This clonotype was recorded a few times. This chain connects TRBV7-9 to TRBJ1-2; TRBD1 agrees at 12 bases. CDR1 is SEHNR and CDR2 is FQNEAQ in the germline V gene (reference sequence). V lost 5 bases and J lost 4; bases outside the gene matches: 5. The CDR3 has 15 residues. CDR3 region: CASSLGTGGGYGYTF. CDR3 nucleotides: TGTGCCAGCAGCCTCGGGACAGGGGGCGGCTATGGCTACACCTTC.

The sample holds a few counts of this clonotype. The chain employs TRBV6-5 and TRBJ2-5, with D hard to call. Between the trimmed V and J ends, which lost 0 bases and 5 bases, there was a span of 7 bases. There are 13 residues in the CDR3. The V gene's germline CDR1 is MNHEY and CDR2 SVGAGI. The CDR3 spells CASSYSMGETQYF. The CDR3 region has the DNA TGTGCCAGCAGTTACTCTATGGGGGAGACCCAGTACTTC.

The V and J genes are TRBV19 and TRBJ1-2; possibly TRBD1 for D (5 bases). The CDR3 length is 12 residues. The germline gives CDR1 LNHDA, CDR2 SQIVND (reference sequence). The V end was cut by 7 bases, the J end by 4 bases, with 10 bases between. CDR3 sequence (DNA): TGTGCCAGTAAGCAGGGTGCCTATGGCTACACCTTC. As protein: CASKQGAYGYTF.

The rearrangement joins TRBV10-3 to TRBJ2-1; tentatively, D is TRBD2 (7 bases). The germline CDR1 and CDR2 sequences are ENHRY and SYGVKD. The CDR3 totals 16 residues. V lost 3 bases, J lost 7 bases, and 19 bases lay in between. DNA of the CDR3: TGTGCCATCAGTGAAACGTTGGGGGGGCGGGATAATGAGCAGTTCTTC. This sequence encodes CAISETLGGRDNEQFF.

As concerns this clonotype: Germline is not matched at one junction end, which may reflect a read error. The chain links TRBV7-6 to TRBJ1-6, with D perhaps TRBD1 (6 bases). The germline V gene encodes CDR1 SGHVS and CDR2 FNYEAQ. This CDR3 spans 16 amino acids. The CDR3 DNA is TGTGCCTGCAGCTTAGGGGGTAATGTCTATAATTCACCCCTCCACTTT. Amino acids: CACSLGGNVYNSPLHF.

The rearrangement links TRBV3-1 to TRBJ2-3; D unresolved. The germline gives CDR1 LGHDT, CDR2 YNNKEL (reference sequence). The germline V and J ends were trimmed by 1 base and 10 bases, with 9 bases remaining between them. The CDR3 contains 12 residues. CDR3 region: CASSQGGPAQYF. CDR3 nucleotides: TGTGCCAGCAGCCAAGGGGGTCCGGCGCAGTATTTT.

This clonotype was observed once. The J gene is TRBJ2-3, the V gene TRBV28, with D maybe TRBD2 (6 bases). V lost 6 bases to trimming and J lost 1 base, with 14 bases between them. The germline V gene has CDR1 MDHEN and CDR2 SYDVKM. There are 15 residues in the CDR3. The CDR3, as DNA: TGTGCCAGCAGCCCGGGGGAGATGGGCACAGATACGCAGTATTTT. The encoded protein is CASSPGEMGTDTQYF. The entire variable domain, with the rest obtained from reference TRBV28 and TRBJ2-3, is as follows: DVKVTQSSRYLVKRTGEKVFLECVQDMDHENMFWYRQDPGLGLRLIYFSYDVKMKEKGDIPEGYSVSREKKERFSLILESASTNQTSMYLCASSPGEMGTDTQYFGPGTRLTVL.

The V and J genes are TRBV20-1 and TRBJ2-5, with TRBD1 as a possible D gene (5 bases). The CDR3 runs 14 residues. CDR1 is DFQATT, CDR2 SNEGSKA, per germline (reference sequence). V gave up 3 bases and J gave up 1 base, with 12 bases separating them. Written as DNA, the CDR3 is TGCAGTGCTAGGGCCTGGGGCAGCCAAGAGACCCAGTACTTC. Protein: CSARAWGSQETQYF.

This clonotype was detected only a few times. V is TRBV27 and J is TRBJ2-7, with D hard to call. Trimming pared 5 bases from V and 2 bases from J, leaving 7 bases between. Looked up from germline, CDR1 is MNHEY and CDR2 is SMNVEV (reference sequence). This CDR3 comprises 12 residues. The CDR3: CASSPSAYEQYF. Written as DNA, the CDR3 is TGTGCCAGCAGTCCGAGTGCCTACGAGCAGTACTTC.